The rows below give T cell receptor beta chains drawn from one sample of a study of CXCR3-negative and CXCR3-positive naive CD8 T cells. For each CDR3 protein, TCRdb gives one entry from its re-call of the 5' RACE reads, without DNA. The clone table shows 50,000 to 55,000 distinct CDR3 sequences, with the ten largest holding approximately 1.5%. The sample taken for sequencing was naive CXCR3- CD8+ T cells from blood. The source of these receptors is a human donor in good health. Some clones in this sample may be carry-over from other donors' samples. CDR3s include the opening cysteine and the closing phenylalanine or tryptophan.

>TRBV3-1|TRBJ2-3
CASSQDLGGTDTQYF
>TRBV4-1|TRBJ2-3
CATRGRGENTQYF
>TRBV7-9|TRBJ2-5
CASSFGPEIQETQYF
>TRBV12-3/TRBV12-4|TRBJ2-2
CASSLGQGFGDTGELFF
>TRBV28|TRBJ2-7
CASSPLAGYEQYF
>TRBV12-3/TRBV12-4|TRBJ1-1
CASSLGGLTEAFF
>TRBV20-1|TRBJ1-1
CSASGEAEAFF
>TRBV5-1|TRBJ1-5
CASSLNSGNQPQHF
>TRBV7-9|TRBJ1-1
CAGQGWNTEAFF
>TRBV6-1|TRBJ2-1
CASSDDTGYSYNEQFF
>TRBV28|TRBJ2-4
CASLAWGGRGPRNIQYF
>TRBV5-1|TRBJ2-7
CASRLGPAYEQYF
>TRBV29-1|TRBJ2-1
CSGGLAGYNEQFF
>TRBV29-1|TRBJ2-2
CSVGGPTGGYGELFF
>TRBV28|TRBJ1-1
CASREAGNTEAFF
>TRBV6-2/TRBV6-3|TRBJ2-5
CASSYSNLPDSKETQYF
>TRBV29-1|TRBJ2-7
CSVEDHRTGVEQYF
>TRBV29-1|TRBJ2-1
CSVEMIGSDSISYNEQFF
>TRBV25-1|TRBJ1-5
CASSASGTNNQPQHF
>TRBV29-1|TRBJ2-1
CSGRTSLAGFDNEQFF
>TRBV28|TRBJ2-7
CASPNHRLAGKSYEQYF
>TRBV7-2|TRBJ2-7
CASSQTSRTYEQYF